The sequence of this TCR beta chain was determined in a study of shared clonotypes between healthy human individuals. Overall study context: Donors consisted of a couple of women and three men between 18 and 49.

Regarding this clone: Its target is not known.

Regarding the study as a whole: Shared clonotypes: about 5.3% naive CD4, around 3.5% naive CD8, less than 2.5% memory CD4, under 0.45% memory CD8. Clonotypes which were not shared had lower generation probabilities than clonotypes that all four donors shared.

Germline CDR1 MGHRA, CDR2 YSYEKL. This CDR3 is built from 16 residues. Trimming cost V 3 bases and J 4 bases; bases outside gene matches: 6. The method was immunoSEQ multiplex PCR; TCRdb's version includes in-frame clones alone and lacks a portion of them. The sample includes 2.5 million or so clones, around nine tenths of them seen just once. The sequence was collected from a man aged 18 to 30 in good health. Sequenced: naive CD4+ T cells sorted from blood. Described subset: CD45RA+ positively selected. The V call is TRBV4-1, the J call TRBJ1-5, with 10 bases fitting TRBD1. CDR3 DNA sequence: TGCGCCAGCAGCCACCTGGGACAGGGGAAGAATCAGCCCCAGCATTTT. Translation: CASSHLGQGKNQPQHF.